This TCR beta chain was profiled in a study of CD8+ T cells in alopecia areata (dated by TCRdb to 2016 to 2018). Some background on the complete study: The treated patients, all with moderate-to-severe alopecia areata, were enrolled in an open-label pilot trial of oral tofacitinib given at 5 to 10 mg twice daily. Biopsies were taken from tofacitinib-treated patients at baseline and again at 4 and 24 weeks into treatment, and several of those patients also had a later scalp biopsy. In humans, TCRbeta sequencing was performed on scalp tissue and on sorted CD4+ and CD8+ peripheral blood T cells from healthy controls and from patients with patchy or totalis/universalis alopecia areata. The study used high-throughput TCRbeta sequencing to examine T cell clonal expansion in alopecia areata, in both the C3H/HeJ mouse model and human patients. RNA was obtained with the PAXgene miRNA kit for fixed scalp, the miRNeasy kit for PBMCs, and the RNeasy kit for mouse skin. Clonality in the scalp was compared among normal scalp (n=4), patchy alopecia areata scalp (n=8), and alopecia totalis/universalis scalp (n=8). TCRbeta CDR3 regions were amplified by immunoSEQ multiplex PCR with 35 Vbeta forward and 13 Jbeta reverse primers. Disease severity in treated patients was measured with the SALT score, which quantifies the percentage of affected scalp surface area. Tofacitinib was given for 6 to 18 months, followed by 6 months of follow-up off drug to assess delayed response and recurrence.

The cysteine opens and the phenylalanine closes a CDR3 of 16 amino acids. Only the CDR3 portion is preserved as DNA: 48 bases, with reading frame beginning at the first base. For CDR1 and CDR2, the germline V gene (reference sequence) lists SEHNR and FQNEAQ. V drops 1 base and J drops 8 bases, leaving 15 bases in between. Findings and caveats that apply to the study as a whole: With tofacitinib, both scalp clonality and the number of expanded CD8+ clones among the top 100 scalp clones went down significantly. Scalp TCR repertoire analysis is complicated because resident alphabeta T cells in normal human skin are also sequenced, whereas mouse skin is dominated by gammadelta T cells. During tofacitinib treatment, many expanded lesional clones remained in scalp and blood, and this persistence may partly explain relapse after treatment is stopped. Because the treated cohort was small and had only one nonresponder, larger studies are needed to examine links between baseline CD8+ expansion and response. Shared TCR sequences between patients were less evident than in mice, which may be partly attributable to HLA diversity in the patient population. Lesional scalp, especially in alopecia totalis/universalis, showed higher clonality and more expanded CD8+ clones than normal scalp, suggesting antigenic drive.

Library preparation used the immunoSEQ multiplex PCR assay. RNA was extracted from all samples and reverse transcribed into cDNA as template for TCR sequencing. First-strand cDNA was synthesized with SuperScript III using a 2:1 mix of oligo-dT and random hexamers. A synthetic immune receptor repertoire was used to gauge amplification bias, and whatever bias remained was removed computationally. The study's processing was this. Raw reads were preprocessed for error removal, and CDR3 was defined according to IMGT conventions as running from the conserved cysteine to phenylalanine. Clonality was calculated as 1 minus Shannon entropy normalized by log2 of the number of productive unique TCRs. Whether scalp clones were CD4 or CD8 was inferred by matching scalp TCRbeta sequences against CD4 and CD8 repertoires sorted from blood. The table comes from immuneACCESS by way of TCRdb, which keeps in-frame sequences with V and J called. Part of the clones is missing from these tables; in studies checked, under half for an unresolved V gene and the rest for unknown reasons. Clonal size and the V and J genes are those of that table, whereas D and trimming came from the DNA. The sample includes about 140,000 clones, with roughly 80% observed a single time. The ten largest clones take up 20% to 25% of the sample.

The time point label here, explained by the study, means: less than five weeks on oral tofacitinib. The sample's treatment or condition label, in plain terms: oral pan-JAK inhibitor, 5-10 mg twice daily. Lesional scalp punch biopsies and peripheral blood were collected from alopecia areata patients. PBMCs were separated by density centrifugation and stained for CD3, CD4 and CD8, after which CD4+ and CD8+ T cells were sorted on a FACSAria. Details on this clone: There is no known antigen for this receptor. Base qualities are not recorded, but no much larger clone differs from it by a single base.

The source of this sequence is a human donor with alopecia areata. The sequenced sample was CD8+ T cells sorted from blood, obtained at week 4, from a patient treated with tofacitinib. The sequence is built from TRBV7-9 and TRBJ1-6; no D gene is confidently identified. CDR3 protein: CASSLERQLEDSPLHF. The DNA sequence follows: TGTGCCAGCAGCTTAGAGCGCCAATTAGAGGATTCACCCCTCCACTTT.